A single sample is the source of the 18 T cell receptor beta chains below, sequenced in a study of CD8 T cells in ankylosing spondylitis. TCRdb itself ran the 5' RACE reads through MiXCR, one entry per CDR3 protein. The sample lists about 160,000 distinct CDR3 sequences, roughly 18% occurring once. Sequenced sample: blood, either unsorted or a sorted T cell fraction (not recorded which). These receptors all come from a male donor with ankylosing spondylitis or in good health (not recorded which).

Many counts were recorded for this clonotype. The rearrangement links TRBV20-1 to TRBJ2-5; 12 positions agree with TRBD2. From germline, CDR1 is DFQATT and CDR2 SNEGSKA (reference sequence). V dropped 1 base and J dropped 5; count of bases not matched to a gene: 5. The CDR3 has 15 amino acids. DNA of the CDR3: TGCAGTGCTAGAGTTAGACTAGCGGGAGTGGAGACCCAGTACTTC. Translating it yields CSARVRLAGVETQYF.

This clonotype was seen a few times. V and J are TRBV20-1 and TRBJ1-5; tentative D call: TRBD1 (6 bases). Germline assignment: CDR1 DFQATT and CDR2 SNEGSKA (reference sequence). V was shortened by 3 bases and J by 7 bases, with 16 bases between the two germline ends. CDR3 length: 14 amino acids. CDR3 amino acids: CSASHREGGQPQHF. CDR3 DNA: TGCAGTGCTAGCCACAGGGAGGGTGGACAGCCCCAGCATTTT.

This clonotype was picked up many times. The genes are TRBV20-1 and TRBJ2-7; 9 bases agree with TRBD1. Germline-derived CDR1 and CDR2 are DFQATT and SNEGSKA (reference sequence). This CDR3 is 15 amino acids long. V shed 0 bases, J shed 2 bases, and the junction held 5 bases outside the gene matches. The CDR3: CSAREQGALAYEQYF. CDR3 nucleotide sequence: TGCAGTGCTAGAGAACAGGGGGCATTGGCCTACGAGCAGTACTTC.

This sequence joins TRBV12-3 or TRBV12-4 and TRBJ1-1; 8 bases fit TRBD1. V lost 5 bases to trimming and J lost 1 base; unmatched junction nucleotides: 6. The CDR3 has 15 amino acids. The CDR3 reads CASSPNTGGNTEAFF. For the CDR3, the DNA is TGTGCCAGCAGTCCAAACACAGGGGGGAACACTGAAGCTTTCTTT.

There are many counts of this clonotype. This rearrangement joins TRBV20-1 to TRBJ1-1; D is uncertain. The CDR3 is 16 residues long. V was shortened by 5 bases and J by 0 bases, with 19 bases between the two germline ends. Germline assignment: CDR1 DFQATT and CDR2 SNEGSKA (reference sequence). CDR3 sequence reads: CSARRNGNQMNTEAFF. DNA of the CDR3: TGCAGTGCTCGGCGGAATGGAAACCAGATGAACACTGAAGCTTTCTTT.

The CDR3, as DNA: TGTGCCAGCAGCCAGACGGACAGGCTTTTGGGGGGCTACACCTTC. Protein product: CASSQTDRLLGGYTF. The genes are TRBV3-1 and TRBJ1-2, with TRBD1 matching 7 bases. The CDR3 runs to 15 residues. CDR1 and CDR2 from the germline V gene are LGHDT and YNNKEL (reference sequence). Trimming took 3 bases from V and 8 from J; bases not matched to a gene: 12.

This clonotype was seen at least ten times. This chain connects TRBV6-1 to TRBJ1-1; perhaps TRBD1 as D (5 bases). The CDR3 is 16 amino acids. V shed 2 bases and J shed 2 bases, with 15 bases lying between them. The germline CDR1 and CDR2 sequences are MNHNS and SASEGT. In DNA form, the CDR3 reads TGTGCCAGCAGTGAATTTGGTCGTGGGGGTAACACTGAAGCTTTCTTT. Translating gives CASSEFGRGGNTEAFF.

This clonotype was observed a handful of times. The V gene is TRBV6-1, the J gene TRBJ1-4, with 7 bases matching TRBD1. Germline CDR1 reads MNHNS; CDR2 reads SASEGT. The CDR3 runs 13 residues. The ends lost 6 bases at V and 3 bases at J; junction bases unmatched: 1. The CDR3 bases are TGTGCCAGCAGGGGACAGTCTAATGAAAAACTGTTTTTT. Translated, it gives CASRGQSNEKLFF.

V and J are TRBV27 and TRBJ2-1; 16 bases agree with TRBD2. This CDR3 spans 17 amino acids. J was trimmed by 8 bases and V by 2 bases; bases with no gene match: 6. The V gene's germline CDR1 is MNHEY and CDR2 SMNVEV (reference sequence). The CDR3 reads CASSLKGLAGGLHEQFF. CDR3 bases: TGTGCCAGCAGTTTAAAGGGACTAGCGGGAGGGCTCCATGAGCAGTTCTTC.

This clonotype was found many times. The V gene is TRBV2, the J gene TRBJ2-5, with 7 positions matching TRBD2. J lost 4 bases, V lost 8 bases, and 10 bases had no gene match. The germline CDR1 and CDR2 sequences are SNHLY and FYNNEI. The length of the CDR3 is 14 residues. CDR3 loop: CASSNPGLLETQYF. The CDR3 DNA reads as TGTGCCAGCTCTAATCCGGGACTACTAGAGACCCAGTACTTC.

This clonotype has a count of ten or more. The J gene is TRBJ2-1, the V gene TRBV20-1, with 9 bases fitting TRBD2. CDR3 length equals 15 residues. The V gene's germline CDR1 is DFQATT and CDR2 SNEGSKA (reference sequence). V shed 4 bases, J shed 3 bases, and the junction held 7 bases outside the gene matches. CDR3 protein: CSAIEREEHYNEQFF. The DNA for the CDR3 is TGCAGTGCTATAGAGCGGGAGGAACACTACAATGAGCAGTTCTTC.

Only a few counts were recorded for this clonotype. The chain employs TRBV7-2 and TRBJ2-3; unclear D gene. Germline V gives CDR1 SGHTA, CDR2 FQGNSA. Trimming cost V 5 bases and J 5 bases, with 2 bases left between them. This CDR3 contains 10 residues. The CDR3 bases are TGTGCCAGCAGCGTAGATACGCAGTATTTT. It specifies CASSVDTQYF. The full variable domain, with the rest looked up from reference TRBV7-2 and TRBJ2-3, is GAGVSQSPSNKVTEKGKDVELRCDPISGHTALYWYRQSLGQGLEFLIYFQGNSAPDKSGLPSDRFSAERTGGSVSTLTIQRTQQEDSAVYLCASSVDTQYFGPGTRLTVL.

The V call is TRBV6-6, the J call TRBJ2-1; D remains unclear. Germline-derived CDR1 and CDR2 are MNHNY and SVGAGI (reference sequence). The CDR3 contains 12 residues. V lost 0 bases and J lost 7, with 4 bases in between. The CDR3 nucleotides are TGTGCCAGCAGTTACTCCTCAAATGAGCAGTTCTTC. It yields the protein CASSYSSNEQFF.

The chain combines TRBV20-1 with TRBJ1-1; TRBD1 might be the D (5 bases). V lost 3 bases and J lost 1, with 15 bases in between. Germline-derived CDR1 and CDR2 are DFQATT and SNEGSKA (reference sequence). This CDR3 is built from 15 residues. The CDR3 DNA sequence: TGCAGTGCTAGGGGGCAGAATACCGGGAACACTGAAGCTTTCTTT. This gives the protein CSARGQNTGNTEAFF.

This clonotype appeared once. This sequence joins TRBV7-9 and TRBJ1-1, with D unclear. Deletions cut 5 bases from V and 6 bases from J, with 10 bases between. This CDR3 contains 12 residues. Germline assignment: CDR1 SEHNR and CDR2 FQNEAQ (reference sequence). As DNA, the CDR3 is TGTGCCAGCAGCCCTCCGAGGGCTGAAGCTTTCTTT. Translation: CASSPPRAEAFF.

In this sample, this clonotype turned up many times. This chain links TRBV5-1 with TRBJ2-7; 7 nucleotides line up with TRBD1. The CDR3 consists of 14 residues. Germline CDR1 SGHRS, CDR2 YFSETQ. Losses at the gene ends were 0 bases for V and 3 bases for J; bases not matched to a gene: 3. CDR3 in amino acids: CASSLEPGGYEQYF. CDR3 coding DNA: TGCGCCAGCAGCTTGGAACCAGGGGGCTACGAGCAGTACTTC.

The CDR3 spells CASSINRGRNTGELFF. The CDR3 coding sequence is TGCGCCAGCAGCATTAACAGGGGTCGGAACACCGGGGAGCTGTTTTTT. V is TRBV5-1 and J is TRBJ2-2, with 7 bases lining up with TRBD1. With V trimmed by 4 bases and J by 1 base, 7 bases remained unmatched. The CDR3 runs 16 residues. Germline V gives CDR1 SGHRS, CDR2 YFSETQ.

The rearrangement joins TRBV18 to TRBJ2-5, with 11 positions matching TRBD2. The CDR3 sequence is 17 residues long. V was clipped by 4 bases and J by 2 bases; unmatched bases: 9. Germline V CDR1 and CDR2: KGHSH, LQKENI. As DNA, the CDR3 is TGTGCCAGCTCACTTATGCTGCTAGCGGGAGGACAAGAGACCCAGTACTTC. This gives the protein CASSLMLLAGGQETQYF.